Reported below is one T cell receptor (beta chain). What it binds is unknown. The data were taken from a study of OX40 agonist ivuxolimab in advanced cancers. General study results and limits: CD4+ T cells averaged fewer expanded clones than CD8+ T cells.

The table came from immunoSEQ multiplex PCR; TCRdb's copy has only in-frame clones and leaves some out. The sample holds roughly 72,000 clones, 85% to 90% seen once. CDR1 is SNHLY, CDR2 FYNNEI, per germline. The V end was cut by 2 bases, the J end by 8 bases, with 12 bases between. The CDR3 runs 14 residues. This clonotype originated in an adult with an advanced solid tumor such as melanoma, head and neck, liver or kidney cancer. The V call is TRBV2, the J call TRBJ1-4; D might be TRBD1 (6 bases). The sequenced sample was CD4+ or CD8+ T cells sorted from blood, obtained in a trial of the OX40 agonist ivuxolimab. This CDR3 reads CASSELQGEEKLFF. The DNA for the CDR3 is TGTGCCAGCAGTGAACTACAGGGTGAGGAAAAACTGTTTTTT.